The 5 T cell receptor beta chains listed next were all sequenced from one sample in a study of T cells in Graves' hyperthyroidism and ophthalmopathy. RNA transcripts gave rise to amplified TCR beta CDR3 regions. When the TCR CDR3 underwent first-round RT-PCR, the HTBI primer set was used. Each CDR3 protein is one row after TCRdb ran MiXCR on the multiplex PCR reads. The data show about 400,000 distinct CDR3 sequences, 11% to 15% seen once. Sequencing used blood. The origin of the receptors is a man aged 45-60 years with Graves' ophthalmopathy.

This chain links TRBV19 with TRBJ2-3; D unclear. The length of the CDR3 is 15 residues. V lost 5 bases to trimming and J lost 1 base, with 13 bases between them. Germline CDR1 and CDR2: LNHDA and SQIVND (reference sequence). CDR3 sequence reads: CASSVRALGTDTQYF. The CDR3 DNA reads TGTGCCAGTAGTGTCCGGGCCCTCGGCACAGATACGCAGTATTTT.

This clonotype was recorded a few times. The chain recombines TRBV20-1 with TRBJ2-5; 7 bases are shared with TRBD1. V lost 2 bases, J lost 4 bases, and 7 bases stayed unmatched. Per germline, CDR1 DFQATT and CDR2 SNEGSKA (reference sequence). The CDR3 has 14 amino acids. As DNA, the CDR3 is TGCAGTGCTAGACAAACAGGGGTTTTAGAGACCCAGTACTTC. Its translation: CSARQTGVLETQYF.

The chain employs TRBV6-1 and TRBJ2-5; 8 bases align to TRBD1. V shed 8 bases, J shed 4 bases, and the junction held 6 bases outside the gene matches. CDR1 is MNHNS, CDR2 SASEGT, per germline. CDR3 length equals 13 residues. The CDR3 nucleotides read TGTGCCAGCCAGGGGGCGCTGGGAGAGACCCAGTACTTC. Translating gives CASQGALGETQYF.

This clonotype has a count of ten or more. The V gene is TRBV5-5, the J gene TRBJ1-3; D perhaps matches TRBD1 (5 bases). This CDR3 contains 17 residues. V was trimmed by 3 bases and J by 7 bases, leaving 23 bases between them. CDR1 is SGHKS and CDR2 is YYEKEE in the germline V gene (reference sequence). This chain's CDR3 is CASSSGLGDRGWNTIYF. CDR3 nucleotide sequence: TGTGCCAGCAGCTCGGGCCTTGGGGACCGAGGGTGGAACACCATATATTTT.

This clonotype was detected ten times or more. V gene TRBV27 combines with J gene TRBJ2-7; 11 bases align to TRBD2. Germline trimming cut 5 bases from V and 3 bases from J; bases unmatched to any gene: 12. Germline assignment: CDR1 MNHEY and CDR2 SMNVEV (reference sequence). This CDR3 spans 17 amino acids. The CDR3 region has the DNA TGTGCCAGCAGTCAAGCTAGCGGGAGGTTCTTATACTACGAGCAGTACTTC. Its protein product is CASSQASGRFLYYEQYF.